Included here is one T cell receptor (beta chain) sequence, with context. Its target is not known. This sample is drawn from a study of monozygotic twins with inflammatory bowel disease. General observations from the study: No difference was seen in repertoire similarity between concordant and discordant twins, possibly from limited power.

The CDR3 runs 16 residues. Germline-derived CDR1 and CDR2 are SGHDT and YYEEEE. The UMIs contained a 6-nucleotide sample barcode. They were added by template switching during cDNA synthesis. TCRdb re-called the 5' RACE reads; one entry per CDR3 protein, DNA not given. Its listing shows roughly 330,000 distinct CDR3 sequences. The sequenced sample was blood. J is TRBJ1-5 and V is TRBV5-6. The TCR was taken from a human donor with ulcerative colitis or Crohn's disease, or a healthy co-twin of an affected twin (not recorded which). This CDR3 is CASSLLDSDSNQPQHF. Combining the CDR3 with reference TRBV5-6 and TRBJ1-5 gives the whole variable domain DAGVTQSPTHLIKTRGQQVTLRCSPKSGHDTVSWYQQALGQGPQFIFQYYEEEERQRGNFPDRFSGHQFPNYSSELNVNALLLGDSALYLCASSLLDSDSNQPQHFGDGTRLSIL.